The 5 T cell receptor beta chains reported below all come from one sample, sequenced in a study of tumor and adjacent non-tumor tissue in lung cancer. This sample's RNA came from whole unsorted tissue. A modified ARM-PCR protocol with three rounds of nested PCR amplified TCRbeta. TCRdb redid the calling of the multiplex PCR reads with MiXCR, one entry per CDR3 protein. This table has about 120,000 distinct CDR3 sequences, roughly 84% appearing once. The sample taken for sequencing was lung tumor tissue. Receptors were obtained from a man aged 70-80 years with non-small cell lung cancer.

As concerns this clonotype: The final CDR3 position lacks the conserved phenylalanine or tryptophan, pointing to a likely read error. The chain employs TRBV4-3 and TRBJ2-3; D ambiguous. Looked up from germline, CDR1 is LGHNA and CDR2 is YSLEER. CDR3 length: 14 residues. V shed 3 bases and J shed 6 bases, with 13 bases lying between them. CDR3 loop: CASSQVSPGDTQYL. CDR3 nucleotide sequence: TGCGCCAGCAGCCAGGTTAGTCCCGGGGATACGCAGTATTTG.

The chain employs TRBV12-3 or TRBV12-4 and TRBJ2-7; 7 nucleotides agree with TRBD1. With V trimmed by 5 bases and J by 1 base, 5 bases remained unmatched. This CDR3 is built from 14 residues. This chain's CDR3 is CASSLNRGSYEQYF. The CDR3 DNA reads TGTGCCAGCAGTCTAAACAGGGGATCCTACGAGCAGTACTTC.

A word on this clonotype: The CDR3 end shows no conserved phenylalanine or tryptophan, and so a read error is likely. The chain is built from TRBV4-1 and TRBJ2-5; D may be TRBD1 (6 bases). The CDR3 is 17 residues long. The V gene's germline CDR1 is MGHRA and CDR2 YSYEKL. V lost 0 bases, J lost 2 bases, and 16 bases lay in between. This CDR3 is CASSQDPSWGQQETQYL. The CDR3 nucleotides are TGCGCCAGCAGCCAAGATCCCTCGTGGGGGCAACAAGAGACCCAGTACCTC.

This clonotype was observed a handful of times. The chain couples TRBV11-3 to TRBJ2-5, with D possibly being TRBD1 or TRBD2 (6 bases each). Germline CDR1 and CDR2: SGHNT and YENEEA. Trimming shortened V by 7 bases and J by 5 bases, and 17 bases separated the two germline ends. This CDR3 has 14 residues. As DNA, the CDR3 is TGTGCCAGCACTTCCGGTCGGGGGCGGGAGACCCAGTACTTC. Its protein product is CASTSGRGRETQYF.

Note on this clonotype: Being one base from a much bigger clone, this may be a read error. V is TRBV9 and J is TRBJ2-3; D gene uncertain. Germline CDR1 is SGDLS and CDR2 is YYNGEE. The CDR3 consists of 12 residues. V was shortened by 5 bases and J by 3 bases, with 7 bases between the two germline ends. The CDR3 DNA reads TGTGCCAGCAGAGTTAGGACAGATACGCAGTATTTT. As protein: CASRVRTDTQYF.